This is a list of T cell receptor beta chains from one sample in a study of blood T cell repertoires in COVID-19. Measured with immunoSEQ multiplex PCR; TCRdb has only the in-frame clones, and not every one. Of about 190,000 clones detected, 86% appear once; the ten largest clones hold more than 7.5%. Sequencing input: PBMCs or T cells enriched from blood (not recorded which). The receptor set was obtained from a woman aged 25 to 39 who had recovered from COVID-19. Each CDR3 is given with its conserved first and last residue. The D gene is left open where the match is weak. The listing skips clone size in some rows; elsewhere it reads once, few, many or a size class.

v_gene	j_gene	d_gene	abundance	CDR3aa	CDR3nt
TRBV6-5	TRBJ1-3	TRBD1	few	CASSYRQGTGNTIYF	TGTGCCAGCAGTTACCGACAGGGAACTGGAAACACCATATATTTT
TRBV19	TRBJ2-6	.	once	CASSIGGTGANVLTF	TGTGCCAGTAGTATTGGAGGGACCGGGGCCAACGTCCTGACTTTC
TRBV7-9	TRBJ2-5	TRBD2	.	CANVKREGIKETQYF	TGTGCCAACGTAAAGCGGGAGGGTATCAAAGAGACCCAGTACTTC
TRBV13	TRBJ2-7	TRBD2	.	CASSQGAGGPHEQYF	TGTGCCAGCAGCCAGGGAGCGGGAGGGCCCCACGAGCAGTACTTC
TRBV4-1	TRBJ1-3	.	.	CASSRDNPYSGNTIYF	TGCGCCAGCAGTCGGGACAATCCTTACTCTGGAAACACCATATATTTT
TRBV5-1	TRBJ1-2	.	.	CASSPFGVSYGYTF	TGCGCCAGCAGCCCGTTCGGAGTGAGCTATGGCTACACCTTC
TRBV27	TRBJ1-2	.	.	CASSLSWEATTYGYTF	TGTGCCAGCAGTTTATCGTGGGAGGCTACTACCTATGGCTACACCTTC
TRBV7-8	TRBJ2-1	.	few	CASSLDGSSYNEQFF	TGTGCCAGCAGCTTAGACGGGAGCTCCTACAATGAGCAGTTCTTC
TRBV27	TRBJ1-2	.	.	CASSPYSGFYYGYTF	TGTGCCAGCAGTCCCTATTCCGGGTTTTACTATGGCTACACCTTC
TRBV29-1	TRBJ2-2	TRBD2	.	CSVGTSANTGELFF	TGCAGCGTTGGGACTAGCGCGAACACCGGGGAGCTGTTTTTT
TRBV2	TRBJ2-1	.	.	CASSVTGTHNEQFF	TGTGCCAGCAGTGTAACGGGAACTCACAATGAGCAGTTCTTC
TRBV5-1	TRBJ2-2	.	.	CASSFPGHNTGELFF	TGCGCCAGCAGCTTCCCGGGACACAACACCGGGGAGCTGTTTTTT
TRBV19	TRBJ2-2	TRBD2	.	CASSIPGLAGSGELFF	TGTGCCAGTAGTATCCCGGGACTAGCGGGATCTGGGGAGCTGTTTTTT
TRBV7-6	TRBJ1-1	TRBD1	.	CASSSQGGNTEAFF	TGTGCCAGCAGCTCTCAGGGGGGGAACACTGAAGCTTTCTTT
TRBV7-2	TRBJ1-6	TRBD1	.	CASSLESAGGGNSPLHF	TGTGCCAGCAGCTTAGAATCGGCAGGGGGAGGCAATTCACCCCTCCACTTT
TRBV7-9	TRBJ1-1	.	.	CASSLLIGSYTEAFF	TGTGCCAGCAGCCTACTAATAGGGAGCTACACTGAAGCTTTCTTT
TRBV30	TRBJ2-1	.	.	CAWSVWEGDNEQFF	TGTGCCTGGAGTGTTTGGGAGGGGGACAATGAGCAGTTCTTC
TRBV7-9	TRBJ1-2	.	.	CASSLEGGSNGYTF	TGTGCCAGCAGCTTAGAGGGAGGGTCTAACGGCTACACCTTC
TRBV7-9	TRBJ2-1	.	.	CASSLISGSLPTVFNEQFF	TGTGCCAGCAGCTTAATCTCTGGTTCCTTGCCTACGGTCTTCAATGAGCAGTTCTTC
TRBV30	TRBJ1-2	.	.	CAWRRGLLPGYTF	TGTGCCTGGAGAAGGGGCCTCCTTCCGGGCTACACCTTC
TRBV2	TRBJ2-2	TRBD2	.	CASMGTSGRGNTGELFF	TGTGCCAGCATGGGGACTAGCGGGAGGGGGAACACCGGGGAGCTGTTTTTT
TRBV5-4	TRBJ1-6	.	.	CASSQGGLGGSYNSPLHF	TGTGCCAGCAGCCAGGGCGGCCTCGGTGGCTCCTATAATTCACCCCTCCACTTT
TRBV7-6	TRBJ2-1	TRBD1	few	CASSFSDDRVWNEQFF	TGTGCCAGCAGCTTCTCGGACGACAGGGTTTGGAATGAGCAGTTCTTC
TRBV30	TRBJ1-1	.	.	CAWSQGGNTEAFF	TGTGCCTGGAGTCAAGGGGGGAACACTGAAGCTTTCTTT
TRBV19	TRBJ2-4	.	.	CASSIDGTTKNIQYF	TGTGCCAGTAGTATAGACGGTACCACCAAAAACATTCAGTACTTC
TRBV19	TRBJ1-1	TRBD1	.	CASEGQGESWSTEAFF	TGTGCCAGTGAGGGACAGGGGGAATCCTGGAGCACTGAAGCTTTCTTT
TRBV5-4	TRBJ2-2	TRBD2	.	CASSTTTSPNTGELFF	TGTGCCAGCAGCACCACGACTAGCCCGAACACCGGGGAGCTGTTTTTT
TRBV24-1	TRBJ2-1	.	.	CATGGRGNEQFF	TGTGCCACTGGCGGGCGGGGCAATGAGCAGTTCTTC
TRBV7-3	TRBJ2-1	TRBD1	.	CASSPQYRGSSYNEQFF	TGTGCCAGCAGCCCGCAGTACAGGGGAAGCTCCTACAATGAGCAGTTCTTC
TRBV28	TRBJ1-5	.	.	CASKEGGDQPQHF	TGTGCCAGCAAAGAGGGGGGGGATCAGCCCCAGCATTTT
TRBV7-2	TRBJ2-7	.	.	CASSLATAGVHEQYF	TGTGCCAGCAGCTTAGCCACAGCAGGGGTCCACGAGCAGTACTTC
TRBV6-5	TRBJ2-5	TRBD2	.	CASSYSTSGQETQYF	TGTGCCAGCAGTTACTCTACTAGCGGACAAGAGACCCAGTACTTC
TRBV5-1	TRBJ2-7	.	once	CASSMDSPSYEQYF	TGCGCCAGCAGCATGGACAGTCCCTCCTACGAGCAGTACTTC
TRBV2	TRBJ1-4	TRBD1	.	CASSPDRSSEKLFF	TGTGCCAGCAGCCCGGACAGGTCATCAGAAAAACTGTTTTTT
TRBV6-4	TRBJ1-2	TRBD1	few	CASSDSGTGYGYTF	TGTGCCAGCAGTGACTCCGGGACAGGGTATGGCTACACCTTC
TRBV5-1	TRBJ1-3	.	.	CASSLDRAGNTIYF	TGCGCCAGCAGCTTGGACAGGGCTGGAAACACCATATATTTT
TRBV5-1	TRBJ2-7	.	.	CASSFFQNEQYF	TGCGCCAGCAGCTTCTTTCAGAACGAGCAGTACTTC
TRBV19	TRBJ2-7	.	.	CASSIYAGESYEQYF	TGTGCCAGTAGTATATACGCGGGCGAGTCCTACGAGCAGTACTTC
TRBV5-4	TRBJ2-7	TRBD2	.	CASSEGLATDEQYF	TGTGCCAGCAGCGAGGGACTAGCGACCGACGAGCAGTACTTC
TRBV11-2	TRBJ1-3	.	.	CASSLTARTASGNTIYF	TGTGCCAGCAGCTTGACAGCCAGAACGGCCTCTGGAAACACCATATATTTT
TRBV5-6	TRBJ2-7	TRBD1	.	CASRPIGGQGATYEQYF	TGTGCCAGCAGACCCATCGGCGGACAGGGGGCAACCTACGAGCAGTACTTC
TRBV30	TRBJ1-5	.	.	CAWSRGGGGHQPQHF	TGTGCCTGGAGTCGCGGGGGGGGCGGGCATCAGCCCCAGCATTTT
TRBV24-1	TRBJ2-7	TRBD1	few	CATGQDDEQYF	TGTGCCACCGGACAGGATGACGAGCAGTACTTC
TRBV1	TRBJ2-5	.	.	CTSSQYAQGAHGETQYF	TGCACCAGCAGCCAGTACGCACAGGGGGCGCACGGAGAGACCCAGTACTTC
TRBV19	TRBJ1-1	TRBD1	.	CASQQGRNTEAFF	TGTGCCAGTCAACAGGGGAGAAACACTGAAGCTTTCTTT
TRBV28	TRBJ2-3	TRBD2	.	CASSTLAGGGTDTQYF	TGTGCCAGCAGTACACTAGCGGGAGGTGGGACAGATACGCAGTATTTT
TRBV16	TRBJ2-4	TRBD2	.	CASSQSPSGSLENIQYF	TGTGCCAGCAGCCAAAGCCCTAGCGGGAGTCTCGAAAACATTCAGTACTTC
TRBV28	TRBJ1-3	.	.	CASSSPSSGNTIYF	TGTGCCAGCAGTTCACCTAGCTCTGGAAACACCATATATTTT
TRBV7-8	TRBJ1-5	TRBD1	.	CASSLAEVQGANQPQHF	TGTGCCAGCAGCTTAGCCGAGGTCCAGGGGGCCAATCAGCCCCAGCATTTT
TRBV14	TRBJ1-1	.	.	CASSPLGSGTTEAFF	TGTGCCAGCAGCCCCCTGGGCTCGGGAACCACTGAAGCTTTCTTT